This T cell receptor (beta chain) was identified during a study of blood T cell repertoires in COVID-19. Study-level background: Samples representing acute and convalescent COVID-19 were sourced from the United States, Italy and Spain. In each case, the material was cDNA or gDNA derived from T cells, B-cell-depleted T cells, or PBMCs.

Repertoires were generated with immunoSEQ multiplex PCR, while TCRdb's copy carries only in-frame clones and drops some. The table records about 300,000 clones, 87% of them present only once. This CDR3 has 13 amino acids. Germline-derived CDR1 and CDR2 are LNHDA and SQIVND (reference sequence). Trimming left V 6 bases short and J 6 bases short, with 14 bases between. The chain recombines TRBV19 with TRBJ1-1; D is possibly TRBD1 (5 bases). Sample: peripheral blood. The receptor was derived from a man between 18 and 35 years old with active or convalescent COVID-19. The CDR3 sequence: CASRITGGAEAFF. DNA of the CDR3: TGTGCCAGTAGGATAACCGGGGGGGCTGAAGCTTTCTTT. Full variable domain (missing parts from reference TRBV19 and TRBJ1-1): DGGITQSPKYLFRKEGQNVTLSCEQNLNHDAMYWYRQDPGQGLRLIYYSQIVNDFQKGDIAEGYSVSREKKESFPLTVTSAQKNPTAFYLCASRITGGAEAFFGQGTRLTVV.